This T cell receptor beta chain was found in a study of cytotoxic CD8 clonotypes in ibrutinib-treated CLL. General study results and limits: Public clonotypes (which were uncommon) either contracted or remained stable on treatment.

The CDR3 consists of 15 residues. Germline V lookup: CDR1 MNHEY, CDR2 SMNVEV (reference sequence). J was trimmed by 5 bases and V by 3 bases; bases with no gene match: 7. A word on this clone: The antigen is not known.

Here immunoSEQ multiplex PCR was the method, and the copy in TCRdb shows in-frame clones only, minus some. The sample consists of roughly 250,000 clones, about three quarters of them appearing once. The receptor comes from a human donor with chronic lymphocytic leukemia. The sequencing here drew on PBMCs, taken after 24 months of ibrutinib treatment. The genes are TRBV27 and TRBJ2-7; TRBD2 matches at 10 bases. The CDR3 region has the DNA TGTGCCAGCAGTTTGGGAAGCGGGAGGGTCGACGAGCAGTACTTC. This gives the protein CASSLGSGRVDEQYF.